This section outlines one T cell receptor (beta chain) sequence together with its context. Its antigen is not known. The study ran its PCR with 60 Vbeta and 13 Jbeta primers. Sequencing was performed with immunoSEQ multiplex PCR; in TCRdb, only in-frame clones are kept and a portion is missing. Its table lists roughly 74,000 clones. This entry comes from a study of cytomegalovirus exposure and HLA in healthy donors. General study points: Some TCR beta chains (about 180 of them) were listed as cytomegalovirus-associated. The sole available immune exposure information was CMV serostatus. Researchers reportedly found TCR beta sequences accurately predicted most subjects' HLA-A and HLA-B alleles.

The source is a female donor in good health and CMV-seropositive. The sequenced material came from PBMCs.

The CDR3 nucleotides are TGTGCCAGCAGTTACGGTGTAGCGGGAGGGCCCAATGAGCAGTTCTTC. Protein sequence: CASSYGVAGGPNEQFF. V gene TRBV6-5 combines with J gene TRBJ2-1, with 11 bases matching TRBD2. The length of the CDR3 is 16 residues. Trimming at V came to 2 bases and at J to 6 bases, leaving 6 bases not matched to a gene. Germline lookup yields CDR1 MNHEY and CDR2 SVGAGI.